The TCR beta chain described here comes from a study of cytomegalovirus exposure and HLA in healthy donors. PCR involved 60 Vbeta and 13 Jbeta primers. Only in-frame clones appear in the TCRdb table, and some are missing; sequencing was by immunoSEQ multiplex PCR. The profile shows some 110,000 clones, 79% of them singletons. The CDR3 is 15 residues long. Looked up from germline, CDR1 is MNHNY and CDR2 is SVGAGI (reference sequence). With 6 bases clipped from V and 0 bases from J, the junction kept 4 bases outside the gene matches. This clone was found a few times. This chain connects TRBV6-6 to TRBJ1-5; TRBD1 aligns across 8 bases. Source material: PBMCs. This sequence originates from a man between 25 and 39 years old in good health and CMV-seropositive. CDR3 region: CASRTTGASNQPQHF. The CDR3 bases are TGTGCCAGCAGAACGACAGGGGCTAGCAATCAGCCCCAGCATTTT.